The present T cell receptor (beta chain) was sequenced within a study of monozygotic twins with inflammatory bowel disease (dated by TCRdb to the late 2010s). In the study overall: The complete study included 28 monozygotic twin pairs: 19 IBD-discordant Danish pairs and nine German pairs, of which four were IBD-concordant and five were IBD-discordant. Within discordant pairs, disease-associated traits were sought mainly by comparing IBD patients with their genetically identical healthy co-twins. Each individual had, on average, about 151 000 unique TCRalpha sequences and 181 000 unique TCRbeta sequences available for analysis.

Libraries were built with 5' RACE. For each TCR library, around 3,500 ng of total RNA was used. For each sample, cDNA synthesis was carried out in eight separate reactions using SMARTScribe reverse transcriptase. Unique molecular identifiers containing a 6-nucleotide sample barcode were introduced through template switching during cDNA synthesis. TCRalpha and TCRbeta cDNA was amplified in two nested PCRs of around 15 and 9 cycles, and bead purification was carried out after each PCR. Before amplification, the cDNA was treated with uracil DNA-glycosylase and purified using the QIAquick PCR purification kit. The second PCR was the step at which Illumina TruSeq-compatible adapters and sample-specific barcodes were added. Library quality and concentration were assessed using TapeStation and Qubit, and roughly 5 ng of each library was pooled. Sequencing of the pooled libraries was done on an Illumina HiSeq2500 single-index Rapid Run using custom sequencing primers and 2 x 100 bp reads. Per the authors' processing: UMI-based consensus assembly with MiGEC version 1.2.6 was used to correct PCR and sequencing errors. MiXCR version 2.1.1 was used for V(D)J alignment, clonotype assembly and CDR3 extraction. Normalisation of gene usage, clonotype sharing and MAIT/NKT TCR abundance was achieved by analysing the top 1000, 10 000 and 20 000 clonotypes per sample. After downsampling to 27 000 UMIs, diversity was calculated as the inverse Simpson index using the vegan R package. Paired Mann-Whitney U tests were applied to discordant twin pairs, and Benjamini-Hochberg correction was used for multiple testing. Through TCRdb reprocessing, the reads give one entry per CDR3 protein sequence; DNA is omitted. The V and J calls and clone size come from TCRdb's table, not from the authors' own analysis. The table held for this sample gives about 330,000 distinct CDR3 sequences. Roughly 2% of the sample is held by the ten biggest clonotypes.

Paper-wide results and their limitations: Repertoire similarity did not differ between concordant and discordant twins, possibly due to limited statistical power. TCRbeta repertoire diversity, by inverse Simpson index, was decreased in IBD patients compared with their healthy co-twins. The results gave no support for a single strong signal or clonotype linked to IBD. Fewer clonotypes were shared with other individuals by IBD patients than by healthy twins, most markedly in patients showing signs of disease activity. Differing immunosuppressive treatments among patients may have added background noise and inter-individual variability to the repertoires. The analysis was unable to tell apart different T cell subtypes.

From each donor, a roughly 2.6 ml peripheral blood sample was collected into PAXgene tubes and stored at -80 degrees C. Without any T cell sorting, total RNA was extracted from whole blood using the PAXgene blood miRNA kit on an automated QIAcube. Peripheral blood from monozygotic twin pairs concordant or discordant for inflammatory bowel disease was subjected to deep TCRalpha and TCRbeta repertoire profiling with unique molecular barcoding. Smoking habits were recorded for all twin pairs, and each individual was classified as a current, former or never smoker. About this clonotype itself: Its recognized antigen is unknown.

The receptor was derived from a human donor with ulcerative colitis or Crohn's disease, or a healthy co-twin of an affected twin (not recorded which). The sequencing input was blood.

This receptor carries the CDR3 CASRTGQGNEQYF. Here the chain combines TRBV5-1 and TRBJ2-7; TCRdb picks TRBD1, but there is no DNA to check that call. The CDR3, from cysteine to phenylalanine, totals 13 residues. The DNA is not on file. The germline V gene sets CDR1 to SGHRS and CDR2 to YFSETQ. The full variable domain, with segments outside the CDR3 supplied by the reference TRBV5-1 and TRBJ2-7 proteins, appears as KAGVTQTPRYLIKTRGQQVTLSCSPISGHRSVSWYQQTPGQGLQFLFEYFSETQRNKGNFPGRFSGRQFSNSRSEMNVSTLELGDSALYLCASRTGQGNEQYFGPGTRLTVT.